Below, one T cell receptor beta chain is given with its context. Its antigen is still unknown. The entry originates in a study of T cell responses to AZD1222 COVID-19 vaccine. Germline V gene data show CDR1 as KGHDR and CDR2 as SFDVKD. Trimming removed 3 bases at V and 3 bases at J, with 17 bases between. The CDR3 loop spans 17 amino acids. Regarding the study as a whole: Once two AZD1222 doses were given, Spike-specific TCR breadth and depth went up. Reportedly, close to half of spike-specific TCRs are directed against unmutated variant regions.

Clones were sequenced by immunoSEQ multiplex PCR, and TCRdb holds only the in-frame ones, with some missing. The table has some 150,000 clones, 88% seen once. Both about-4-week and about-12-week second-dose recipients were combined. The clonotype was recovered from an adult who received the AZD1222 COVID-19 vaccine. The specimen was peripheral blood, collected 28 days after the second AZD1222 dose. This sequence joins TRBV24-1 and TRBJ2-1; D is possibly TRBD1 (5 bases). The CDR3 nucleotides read TGTGCCACCAGTGATCCTACCGACAGTAAACACTACAATGAGCAGTTCTTC. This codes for CATSDPTDSKHYNEQFF.